These T cell receptor beta chains were read from a single sample in a study of blood T cell repertoires in COVID-19. Only in-frame clones appear in the TCRdb table, and some are missing; sequencing was by immunoSEQ multiplex PCR. The top ten hold approximately 2.8% of the sample, which has approximately 150,000 clones, approximately 92% seen once. The specimen sequenced was peripheral blood. The receptor set was obtained from a woman in her fifties or sixties with active COVID-19. Both conserved end residues are part of each CDR3. A D gene is named only where the DNA matches it firmly. Only part of the rows carry a size: once, few, many, or a class if the clone is expanded.

J	V	size	D	CDR3	DNA
TRBJ1-5	TRBV7-2	.	TRBD1	CASSLGTGDGNQPQHF	TGTGCCAGCAGCTTAGGGACAGGGGATGGCAATCAGCCCCAGCATTTT
TRBJ1-2	TRBV5-5	.	.	CASSLSRRTGPNYGYTF	TGTGCCAGCAGCTTATCTCGTCGAACAGGGCCTAACTATGGCTACACCTTC
TRBJ2-5	TRBV19	.	.	CASSIDRETQYF	TGTGCCAGTAGTATAGACAGGGAGACCCAGTACTTC
TRBJ1-4	TRBV5-1	.	.	CASSSGDLGLAVGKLFF	TGCGCCAGCAGCTCCGGGGATTTGGGACTGGCGGTCGGAAAACTGTTTTTT
TRBJ2-7	TRBV28	few	.	CASSSQDSPPYEQYF	TGTGCCAGCAGTTCTCAGGACAGCCCACCCTACGAGCAGTACTTC
TRBJ1-1	TRBV12-3/TRBV12-4	.	.	CASSFGGGTEAFF	TGTGCCAGCAGTTTTGGGGGCGGCACTGAAGCTTTCTTT
TRBJ1-2	TRBV28	.	.	CASSSRAPRYGYTF	TGTGCCAGCAGTTCGCGGGCCCCTCGCTATGGCTACACCTTC
TRBJ2-7	TRBV9	.	TRBD1	CASSPGTATYSYEQYF	TGTGCCAGCAGCCCAGGGACAGCCACTTACTCCTACGAGCAGTACTTC
TRBJ1-6	TRBV18	.	.	CASSPRVGANNSPLHF	TGTGCCAGCTCACCACGGGTGGGGGCAAATAATTCACCCCTCCACTTT
TRBJ1-2	TRBV27	.	TRBD1	CASRPDRGGGYTF	TGTGCCAGCAGACCTGACAGGGGGGGAGGGTACACCTTC
TRBJ1-5	TRBV19	.	.	CASSIRGSNQPQHF	TGTGCCAGTAGTATTCGGGGGAGCAATCAGCCCCAGCATTTT
TRBJ1-6	TRBV15	.	.	CATSRDRAGVNSPLHF	TGTGCCACCAGCAGAGATAGGGCAGGGGTGAATTCACCCCTCCACTTT
TRBJ2-3	TRBV4-2	.	TRBD2	CASSQDPGIAGGRTDTQYF	TGTGCCAGCAGCCAAGATCCGGGCATAGCGGGAGGCCGAACAGATACGCAGTATTTT
TRBJ2-3	TRBV11-2	.	.	CASSLDQGHTDTQYF	TGTGCCAGCAGCTTAGATCAGGGACACACAGATACGCAGTATTTT
TRBJ1-6	TRBV5-1	.	.	CASAREGENSPLHF	TGCGCCAGCGCCCGGGAGGGTGAAAATTCACCCCTCCACTTT
TRBJ1-2	TRBV24-1	.	.	CATSDPRGGVGYTF	TGTGCCACCAGTGATCCCCGGGGGGGGGTCGGCTACACCTTC
TRBJ2-7	TRBV6-6	.	.	CASRTTGTRIYEQYF	TGTGCCAGCAGAACAACAGGAACAAGGATCTACGAGCAGTACTTC
TRBJ1-2	TRBV9	medium-sized	.	CASSADGGVTGGYTF	TGTGCCAGCAGCGCAGACGGGGGGGTAACTGGTGGCTACACCTTC
TRBJ1-6	TRBV6-2/TRBV6-3	.	TRBD1	CASSPRQGKDSPLHF	TGTGCCAGCAGCCCTCGACAGGGGAAGGATTCACCCCTCCACTTT
TRBJ2-6	TRBV5-1	.	.	CASRSPGQSSGANVLTF	TGCGCCAGCAGATCTCCGGGACAAAGCTCTGGGGCCAACGTCCTGACTTTC
TRBJ2-6	TRBV19	.	.	CASSIAVAVPSGANVLTF	TGTGCCAGTAGTATTGCGGTCGCGGTACCTTCTGGGGCCAACGTCCTGACTTTC
TRBJ1-3	TRBV4-2	.	.	CASSPRSQGRDTIYF	TGTGCCAGCAGCCCAAGATCTCAGGGCCGGGACACCATATATTTT